A selection of T cell receptor beta chains follows, all from one sample in a study of blood T cells in healthy people across ages. TCRdb processed the 5' RACE reads anew with MiXCR; each CDR3 protein has one entry. The table has 600,000 to 1,000,000 distinct CDR3 sequences, roughly 25% seen once. This same sample was also part of a study on T cells of mothers and their children.

Sequencing used blood. The receptors derive from a boy aged 5-17 years in good health. Each CDR3 is given without its conserved first and last residue. Expanded clones are given a class, and other clones once, few, many or no size at all.

TRBV12-3/TRBV12-4	TRBJ2-5	NA	ASSLPGRVGKTQY
TRBV20-1	TRBJ1-1	NA	SARKTDTEAF
TRBV4-3	TRBJ2-5	NA	ASSQENLVGETQY
TRBV6-5	TRBJ1-1	NA	ASRDGANTEAF
TRBV27	NA	few	ASSLSAGNEQY
TRBV20-1	TRBJ2-1	few	SASSSGTNYNEQF
TRBV7-2	TRBJ1-4	NA	ASSFRDRRNEKLF
TRBV7-3	TRBJ2-3	NA	ASSLNPASLYTQY
TRBV4-1	TRBJ2-2	NA	ASSQANVGELF
TRBV12-3/TRBV12-4	TRBJ2-2	NA	ASSFPTGGAAGELF
TRBV29-1	TRBJ2-7	NA	SASPGTGSYEQY
TRBV29-1	TRBJ2-7	few	SAMGAEQY
TRBV6-2/TRBV6-3	TRBJ1-5	NA	ASSYGTPNQPQH
TRBV3-1	TRBJ1-6	NA	ASSQDRYSPLH
TRBV2	TRBJ1-2	NA	ASSDLRINYGYT
TRBV19	TRBJ1-2	NA	ASSMRVVNGYT
TRBV20-1	TRBJ2-3	NA	SASSGSTDTQY
TRBV6-2/TRBV6-3	TRBJ2-7	few	ASGRTSYEQY
TRBV6-1	TRBJ1-1	few	ASSSEGNTEAF
TRBV20-1	TRBJ2-1	NA	STPGPQGNEQF
TRBV18	NA	few	ASSPPESGELETQY
TRBV6-6	TRBJ2-7	NA	ASTIGQVSYEQY